The 3 T cell receptor beta chains below all came from one sample that was sequenced in a study of T cells in Graves' hyperthyroidism and ophthalmopathy. It was RNA transcripts that yielded the amplified TCR beta CDR3 regions. TCR CDR3 regions were first amplified by RT-PCR with HTBI primers. Each CDR3 protein gets one entry after TCRdb re-called the multiplex PCR reads with MiXCR. The sample holds roughly 500,000 distinct CDR3 sequences, about 16% seen once. The sample comprised blood. All receptors come from a woman between 25 and 40 years old with Graves' ophthalmopathy.

In this sample, this clonotype turned up a few times. This chain connects TRBV19 to TRBJ2-1; 7 nucleotides align to TRBD2. The CDR3 consists of 17 residues. After removal of 4 bases from V and 6 bases from J, the junction contained 15 bases not matched to a gene. Germline CDR1 is LNHDA and CDR2 is SQIVND (reference sequence). The CDR3 here is CASSRDTDPTSSNEQFF. The DNA for the CDR3 is TGTGCCAGTAGTAGAGATACTGATCCGACTAGCTCCAATGAGCAGTTCTTC. The variable domain in full, with the rest retrieved from reference TRBV19 and TRBJ2-1, is DGGITQSPKYLFRKEGQNVTLSCEQNLNHDAMYWYRQDPGQGLRLIYYSQIVNDFQKGDIAEGYSVSREKKESFPLTVTSAQKNPTAFYLCASSRDTDPTSSNEQFFGPGTRLTVL.

This clonotype was counted at least ten times. The genes are TRBV5-1 and TRBJ2-3; D is tentatively TRBD1 or TRBD2 (6 bases each). CDR1 and CDR2 (germline): SGHRS, YFSETQ. CDR3 size: 15 residues. V gave up 2 bases and J gave up 4 bases, with 14 bases separating them. CDR3 DNA: TGCGCCAGCAGCTTTCGGGCAGGGGAGGCAGATACGCAGTATTTT. Amino acid sequence: CASSFRAGEADTQYF.

This clonotype was found many times. The chain couples TRBV28 to TRBJ2-7; 7 bases are a match to TRBD2. The V and J ends lost 5 bases and 2 bases, in that order; junction bases with no gene match: 9. Germline V gives CDR1 MDHEN, CDR2 SYDVKM. CDR3 length equals 15 residues. The CDR3 DNA follows: TGTGCCAGCAGTCTCTCGGGAGGTCCCGCCTACGAGCAGTACTTC. Its protein is CASSLSGGPAYEQYF. Full variable domain (missing parts from reference TRBV28 and TRBJ2-7): DVKVTQSSRYLVKRTGEKVFLECVQDMDHENMFWYRQDPGLGLRLIYFSYDVKMKEKGDIPEGYSVSREKKERFSLILESASTNQTSMYLCASSLSGGPAYEQYFGPGTRLTVT.